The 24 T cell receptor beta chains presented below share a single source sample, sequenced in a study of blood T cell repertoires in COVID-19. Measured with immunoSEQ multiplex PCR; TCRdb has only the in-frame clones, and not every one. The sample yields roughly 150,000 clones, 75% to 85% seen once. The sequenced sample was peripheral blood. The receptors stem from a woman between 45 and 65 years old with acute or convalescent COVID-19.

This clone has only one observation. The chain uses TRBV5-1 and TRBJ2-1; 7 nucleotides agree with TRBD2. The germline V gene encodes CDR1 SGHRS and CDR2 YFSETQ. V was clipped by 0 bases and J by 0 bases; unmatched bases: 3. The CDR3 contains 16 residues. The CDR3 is CASSLDGGSSYNEQFF. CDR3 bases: TGCGCCAGCAGCTTGGACGGGGGGAGCTCCTACAATGAGCAGTTCTTC.

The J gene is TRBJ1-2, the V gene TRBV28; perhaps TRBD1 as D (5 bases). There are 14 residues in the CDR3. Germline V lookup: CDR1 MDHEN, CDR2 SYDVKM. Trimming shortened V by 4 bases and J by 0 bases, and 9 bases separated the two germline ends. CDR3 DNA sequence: TGTGCCAGCAGTTCAGGACAAGCTAACTATGGCTACACCTTC. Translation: CASSSGQANYGYTF.

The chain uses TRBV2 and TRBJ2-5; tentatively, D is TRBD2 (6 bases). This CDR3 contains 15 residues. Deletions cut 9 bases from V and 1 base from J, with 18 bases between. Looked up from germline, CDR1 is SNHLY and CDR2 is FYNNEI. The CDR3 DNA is TGTGCCAGTCGCTTAGCGGAGTTAGCCCAAGAGACCCAGTACTTC. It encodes CASRLAELAQETQYF.

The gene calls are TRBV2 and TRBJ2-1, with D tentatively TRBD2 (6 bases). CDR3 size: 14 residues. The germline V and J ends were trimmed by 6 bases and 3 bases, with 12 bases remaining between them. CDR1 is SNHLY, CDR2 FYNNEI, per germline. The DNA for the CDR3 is TGTGCCAGCAGGCGGACTAACAACTACAATGAGCAGTTCTTC. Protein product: CASRRTNNYNEQFF.

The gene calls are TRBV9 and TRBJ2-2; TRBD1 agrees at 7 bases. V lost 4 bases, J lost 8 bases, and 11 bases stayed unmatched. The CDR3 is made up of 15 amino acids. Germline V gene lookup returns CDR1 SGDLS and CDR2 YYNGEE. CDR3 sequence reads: CASSPRPTGLGELFF. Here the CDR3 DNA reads TGTGCCAGCAGCCCCCGGCCGACAGGGTTGGGGGAGCTGTTTTTT.

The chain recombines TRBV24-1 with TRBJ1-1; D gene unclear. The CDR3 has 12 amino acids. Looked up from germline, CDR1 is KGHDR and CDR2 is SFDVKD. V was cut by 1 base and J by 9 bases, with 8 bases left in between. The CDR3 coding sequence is TGTGCCACCAGTGATTTTGGCAAGAAAGCTTTCTTT. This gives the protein CATSDFGKKAFF.

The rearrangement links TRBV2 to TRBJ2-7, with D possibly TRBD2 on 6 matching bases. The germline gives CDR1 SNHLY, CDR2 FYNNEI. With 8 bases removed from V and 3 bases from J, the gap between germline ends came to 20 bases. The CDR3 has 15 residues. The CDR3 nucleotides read TGTGCCAGCCACTACACTCTATCCGGGAGCTACGAGCAGTACTTC. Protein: CASHYTLSGSYEQYF.

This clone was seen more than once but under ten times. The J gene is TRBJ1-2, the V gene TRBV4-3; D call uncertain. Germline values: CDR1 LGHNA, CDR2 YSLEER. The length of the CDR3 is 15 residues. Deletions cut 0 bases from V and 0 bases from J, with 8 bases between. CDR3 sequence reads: CASSQEAATNYGYTF. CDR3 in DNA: TGCGCCAGCAGCCAAGAAGCGGCCACTAACTATGGCTACACCTTC.

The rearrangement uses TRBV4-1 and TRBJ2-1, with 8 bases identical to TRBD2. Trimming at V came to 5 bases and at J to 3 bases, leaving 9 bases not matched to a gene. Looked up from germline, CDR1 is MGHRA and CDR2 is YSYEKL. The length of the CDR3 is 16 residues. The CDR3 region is CASSTRGGPLYNEQFF. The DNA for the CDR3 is TGCGCCAGCAGCACCCGGGGGGGCCCCCTCTACAATGAGCAGTTCTTC.

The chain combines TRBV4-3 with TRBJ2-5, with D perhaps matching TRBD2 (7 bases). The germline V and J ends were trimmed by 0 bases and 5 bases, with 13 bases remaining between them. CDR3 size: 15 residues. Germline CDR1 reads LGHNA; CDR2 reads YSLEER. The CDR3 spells CASSQEPGEGETQYF. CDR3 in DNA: TGCGCCAGCAGCCAAGAGCCAGGGGAGGGTGAGACCCAGTACTTC.

CDR3 loop: CASSEYRGLAGELFF. As DNA, the CDR3 is TGTGCCAGCAGTGAATACAGGGGGTTGGCCGGGGAGCTGTTTTTT. The gene calls are TRBV6-1 and TRBJ2-2; 8 bases align to TRBD1. With V trimmed by 2 bases and J by 6 bases, 5 bases remained unmatched. Germline-derived CDR1 and CDR2 are MNHNS and SASEGT. CDR3 length: 15 amino acids.

CDR3 coding DNA: TGTGCCAGCAGCTTAGAGGGGGGGGCCTTCTACGAGCAGTACTTC. Protein product: CASSLEGGAFYEQYF. The chain employs TRBV11-2 and TRBJ2-7; D possibly corresponds to TRBD2 (7 bases). Trimming removed 0 bases at V and 3 bases at J, with 12 bases between. CDR3 length: 15 residues. Germline values: CDR1 SGHAT, CDR2 FQNNGV.

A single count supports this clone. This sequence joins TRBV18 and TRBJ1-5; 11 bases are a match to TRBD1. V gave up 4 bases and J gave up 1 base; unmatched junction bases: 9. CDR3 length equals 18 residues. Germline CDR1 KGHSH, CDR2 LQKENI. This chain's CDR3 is CASSHPGTGGMSNQPQHF. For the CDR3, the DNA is TGTGCCAGCTCACACCCCGGGACAGGGGGAATGAGCAATCAGCCCCAGCATTTT.

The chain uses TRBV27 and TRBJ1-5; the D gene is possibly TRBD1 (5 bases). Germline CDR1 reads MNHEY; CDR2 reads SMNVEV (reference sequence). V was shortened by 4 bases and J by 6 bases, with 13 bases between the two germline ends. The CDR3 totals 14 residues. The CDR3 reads CASSWGGATQPQHF. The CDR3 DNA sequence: TGTGCCAGCAGTTGGGGCGGGGCAACTCAGCCCCAGCATTTT.

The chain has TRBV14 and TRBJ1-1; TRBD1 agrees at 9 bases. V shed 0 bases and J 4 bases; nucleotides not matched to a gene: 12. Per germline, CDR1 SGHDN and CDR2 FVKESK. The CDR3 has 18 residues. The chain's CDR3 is CASSQDRHRGRGGTEAFF. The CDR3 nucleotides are TGTGCCAGCAGCCAAGATAGGCACAGGGGGCGCGGGGGCACTGAAGCTTTCTTT.

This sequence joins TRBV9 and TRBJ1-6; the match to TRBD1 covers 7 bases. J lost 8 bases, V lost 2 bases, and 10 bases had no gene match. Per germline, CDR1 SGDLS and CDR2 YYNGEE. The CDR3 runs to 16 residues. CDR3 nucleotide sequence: TGTGCCAGCAGCGTGATGTCTCAGGGGGTGGATTCACCCCTCCACTTT. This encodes CASSVMSQGVDSPLHF.

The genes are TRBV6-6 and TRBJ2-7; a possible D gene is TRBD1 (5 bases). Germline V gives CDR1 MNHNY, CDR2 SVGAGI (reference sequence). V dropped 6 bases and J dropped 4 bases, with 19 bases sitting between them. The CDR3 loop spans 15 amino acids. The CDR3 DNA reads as TGTGCCAGCAGGGGGTTTCTAGGGCAGGGTTACGAGCAGTACTTC. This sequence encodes CASRGFLGQGYEQYF.

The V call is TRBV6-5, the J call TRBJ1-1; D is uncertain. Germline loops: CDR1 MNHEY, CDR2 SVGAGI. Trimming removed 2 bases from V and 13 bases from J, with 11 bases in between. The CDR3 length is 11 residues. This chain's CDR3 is CASSYQGLGFF. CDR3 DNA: TGTGCCAGCAGTTACCAAGGACTGGGTTTCTTT.

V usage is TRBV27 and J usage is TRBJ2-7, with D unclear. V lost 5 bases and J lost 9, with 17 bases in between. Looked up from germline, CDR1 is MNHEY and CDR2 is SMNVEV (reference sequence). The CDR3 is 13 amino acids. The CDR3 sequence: CASSPLPSGGQYF. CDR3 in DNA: TGTGCCAGCAGTCCACTCCCATCAGGTGGGCAGTACTTC.

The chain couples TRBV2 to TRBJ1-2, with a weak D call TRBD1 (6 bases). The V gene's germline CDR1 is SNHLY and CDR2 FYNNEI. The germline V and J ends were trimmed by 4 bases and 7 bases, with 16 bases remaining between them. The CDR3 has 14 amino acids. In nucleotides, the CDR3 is TGTGCCAGCAGTGTAGGCGGGGGCGGTGTTGGCTACACCTTC. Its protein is CASSVGGGGVGYTF.

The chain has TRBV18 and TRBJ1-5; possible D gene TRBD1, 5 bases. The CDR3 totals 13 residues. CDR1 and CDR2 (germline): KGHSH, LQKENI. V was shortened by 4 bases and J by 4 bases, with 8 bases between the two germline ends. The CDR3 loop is CASSLQENQPQHF. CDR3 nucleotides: TGTGCCAGCTCACTACAGGAAAATCAGCCCCAGCATTTT.

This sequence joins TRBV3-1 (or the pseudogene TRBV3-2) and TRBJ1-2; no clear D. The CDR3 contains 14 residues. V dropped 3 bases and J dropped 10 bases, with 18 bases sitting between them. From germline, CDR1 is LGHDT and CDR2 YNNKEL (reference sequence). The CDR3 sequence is CASSHGGTGGDYTF. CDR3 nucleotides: TGTGCCAGCAGCCACGGAGGTACGGGTGGAGACTACACCTTC.

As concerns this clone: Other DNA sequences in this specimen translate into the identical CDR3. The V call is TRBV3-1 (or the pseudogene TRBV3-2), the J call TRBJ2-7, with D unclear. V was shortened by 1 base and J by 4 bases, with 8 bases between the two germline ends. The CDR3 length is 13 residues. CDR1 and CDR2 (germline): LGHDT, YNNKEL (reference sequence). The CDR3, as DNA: TGTGCCAGCAGCCAAGGTGTCCTATACGAGCAGTACTTC. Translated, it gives CASSQGVLYEQYF.

CDR3 coding DNA: TGTGCCATCATGCCTACAGGGGGCTATGGCTACACCTTC. This encodes CAIMPTGGYGYTF. This rearrangement joins TRBV10-3 to TRBJ1-2; 8 bases are shared with TRBD1. Germline V gene sequence: CDR1 ENHRY, CDR2 SYGVKD. The CDR3 has 13 residues. After removal of 7 bases from V and 4 bases from J, the junction contained 5 bases not matched to a gene.